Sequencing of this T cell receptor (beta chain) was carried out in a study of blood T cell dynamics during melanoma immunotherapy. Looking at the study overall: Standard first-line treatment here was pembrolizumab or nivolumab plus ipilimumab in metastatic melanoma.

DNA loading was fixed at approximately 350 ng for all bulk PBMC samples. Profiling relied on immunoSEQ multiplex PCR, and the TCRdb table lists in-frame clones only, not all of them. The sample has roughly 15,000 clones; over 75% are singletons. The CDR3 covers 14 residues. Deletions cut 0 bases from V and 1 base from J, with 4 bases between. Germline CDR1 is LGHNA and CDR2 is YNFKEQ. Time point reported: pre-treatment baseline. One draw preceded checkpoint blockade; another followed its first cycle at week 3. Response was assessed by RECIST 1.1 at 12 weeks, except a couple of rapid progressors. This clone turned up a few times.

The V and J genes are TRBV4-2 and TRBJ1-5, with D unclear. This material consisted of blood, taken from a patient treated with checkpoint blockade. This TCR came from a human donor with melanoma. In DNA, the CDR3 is TGTGCCAGCAGCCAAGATGCCAGCAATCAGCCCCAGCATTTT. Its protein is CASSQDASNQPQHF.